The 8 T cell receptor beta chains in this list originate from one sample, sequenced in a study of human T cells and chemical hapten exposure (dated by TCRdb to about 2021). Taken with the paper, the label for time point translates to: pre-sensitization, week 0. Reading the label with the study, this specimen's treatment or condition is: therapeutic diphenylcyclopropenone sensitization with weekly scalp DPC. The library was made by RACE. Sequenced on a NextSeq 500. The public reads were quality trimmed at Q25 with fastp and then assembled into clones with MiXCR by TCRdb, keeping productive beta chains. One record per CDR3 amino acid sequence lists the most common genes and DNA. For this sample there are more than 80,000 distinct CDR3 sequences; 12% appear just once. Of the sample, about 1.6% falls within the top ten clones. The sequenced sample was whole blood, obtained in connection with sensitization to the hapten diphenylcyclopropenone (DPC). These receptors originate from a woman aged 50 to 60 with alopecia areata. Some clones in this sample may be carry-over from other donors' samples.

In this sample, this clonotype turned up many times. This chain uses TRBV7-6 with TRBJ2-7; D not resolved. Trimming cost V 1 base and J 2 bases, with 6 bases left between them. CDR1 and CDR2 (germline): SGHVS, FNYEAQ. CDR3 length: 13 residues. CDR3 nucleotides: TGTGCCAGCAGCTTAGGTAGGACCTACGAGCAGTACTTC. This codes for CASSLGRTYEQYF.

This clonotype showed up many times. The V gene is TRBV28, the J gene TRBJ2-3; D ambiguous. The germline gives CDR1 MDHEN, CDR2 SYDVKM. V gave up 4 bases and J gave up 5 bases, with 13 bases separating them. The CDR3 loop spans 14 amino acids. The CDR3 loop is CASSSYVQVDTQYF. The CDR3 DNA is TGTGCCAGCAGTTCCTACGTCCAGGTAGATACGCAGTATTTT.

There are a few counts of this clonotype. The chain joins TRBV5-1 to TRBJ1-1; D ambiguous. The CDR3 runs to 15 residues. CDR1 is SGHRS, CDR2 YFSETQ, per germline. V was trimmed by 1 base and J by 3 bases, leaving 13 bases between them. The chain's CDR3 is CASSLTPGPDTEAFF. The DNA of the CDR3 is TGCGCCAGCAGCTTGACCCCCGGGCCTGACACTGAAGCTTTCTTT.

This clonotype occurred a few times. The chain recombines TRBV12-3 or TRBV12-4 with TRBJ2-2; the D is unclear. The CDR3 runs to 11 residues. Between the trimmed V and J ends, which lost 5 bases and 10 bases, there was a span of 8 bases. CDR3 coding DNA: TGTGCCAGCAGTCCTTATTCGGAGCTGTTTTTT. Amino acids: CASSPYSELFF.

This clonotype was detected a few times. The chain uses TRBV2 and TRBJ2-7; the match to TRBD1 covers 9 bases. Per the germline V gene, CDR1 is SNHLY and CDR2 is FYNNEI. With V trimmed by 6 bases and J by 5 bases, 5 bases remained unmatched. The length of the CDR3 is 13 residues. CDR3 DNA: TGTGCCAGCAGGGTGGGACAGGGTGACGAGCAGTACTTC. Protein sequence: CASRVGQGDEQYF.

Many counts were recorded for this clonotype. The V call is TRBV7-9, the J call TRBJ2-1; D is perhaps TRBD1 or TRBD2 (5 bases each). V was pared by 3 bases and J by 1 base, with 7 bases between. CDR1 is SEHNR and CDR2 is FQNEAQ in the germline V gene (reference sequence). The CDR3 loop spans 14 amino acids. Here the CDR3 DNA reads TGTGCCAGCAGCTTGAGGGGTTCCTACAATGAGCAGTTCTTC. This encodes CASSLRGSYNEQFF. Full variable domain (missing parts from reference TRBV7-9 and TRBJ2-1): DTGVSQNPRHKITKRGQNVTFRCDPISEHNRLYWYRQTLGQGPEFLTYFQNEAQLEKSRLLSDRFSAERPKGSFSTLEIQRTEQGDSAMYLCASSLRGSYNEQFFGPGTRLTVL.

There are many counts of this clonotype. The chain has TRBV20-1 and TRBJ2-3, with 13 bases fitting TRBD2. With V trimmed by 5 bases and J by 4 bases, 9 bases remained unmatched. The CDR3 runs to 16 residues. Germline lookup yields CDR1 DFQATT and CDR2 SNEGSKA (reference sequence). CDR3 sequence reads: CSASRTSGGRADTQYF. CDR3 in DNA: TGCAGTGCTTCGAGGACTAGCGGGGGACGGGCAGATACGCAGTATTTT.

CDR3 amino acids: CASSPLALHEDEQFF. CDR3 bases: TGTGCCAGCAGCCCCCTGGCCCTACATGAGGATGAGCAGTTCTTC. The rearrangement joins TRBV7-9 to TRBJ2-1; D uncertain. V dropped 5 bases and J dropped 8 bases, with 19 bases sitting between them. The CDR3 runs 15 residues. CDR1 is SEHNR and CDR2 is FQNEAQ in the germline V gene (reference sequence).